This T cell receptor (beta chain) stems from a study of neurological immune-mediated disorders. The germline V gene encodes CDR1 SGHTA and CDR2 FQGNSA. The CDR3 is made up of 14 amino acids. J lost 8 bases, V lost 3 bases, and 8 bases had no gene match. The starting material, 2 million PBMCs stored at -80 C, gave rise to the unsorted libraries. Study-level results: TCR clonal expansion peaked in HTLV-1-associated myelopathy patients and was lowest in multiple sclerosis patients. For the multiple sclerosis repertoire cluster, no association with any clinical or MRI feature was found.

Template-switch 5'RACE cDNA synthesis added a 10-nucleotide unique molecular identifier. TCRdb redid the calling of the 5' RACE reads with MiXCR, one entry per CDR3 protein. The table lists about 120,000 distinct CDR3 sequences, roughly 3.2% of them singletons, with roughly 1.3% in the top ten. This clonotype was counted many times. Its target is unknown. V usage is TRBV7-2 and J usage is TRBJ1-2, with 8 bases matching TRBD1. What was sequenced was PBMCs. This sequence originates from a woman younger than 45 with multiple sclerosis. CDR3 DNA: TGTGCCAGCAGCTTGTACAGGGGGTCGGGCGGCTACACCTTC. Protein product: CASSLYRGSGGYTF. Full variable domain (rest looked up from reference TRBV7-2 and TRBJ1-2): GAGVSQSPSNKVTEKGKDVELRCDPISGHTALYWYRQSLGQGLEFLIYFQGNSAPDKSGLPSDRFSAERTGGSVSTLTIQRTQQEDSAVYLCASSLYRGSGGYTFGSGTRLTVV.